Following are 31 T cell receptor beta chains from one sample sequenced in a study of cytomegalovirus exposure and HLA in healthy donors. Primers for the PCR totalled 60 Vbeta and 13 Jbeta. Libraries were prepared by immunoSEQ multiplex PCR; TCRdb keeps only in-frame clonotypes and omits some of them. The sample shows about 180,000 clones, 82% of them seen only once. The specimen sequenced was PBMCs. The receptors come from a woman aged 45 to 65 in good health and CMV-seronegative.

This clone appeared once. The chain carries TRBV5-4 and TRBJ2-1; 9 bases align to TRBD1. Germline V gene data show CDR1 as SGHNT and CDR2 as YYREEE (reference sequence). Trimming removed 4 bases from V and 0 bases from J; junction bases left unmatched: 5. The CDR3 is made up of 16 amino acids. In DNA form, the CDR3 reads TGTGCCAGCAGCCGGGACAGGGCCAGCTCCTACAATGAGCAGTTCTTC. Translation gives CASSRDRASSYNEQFF.

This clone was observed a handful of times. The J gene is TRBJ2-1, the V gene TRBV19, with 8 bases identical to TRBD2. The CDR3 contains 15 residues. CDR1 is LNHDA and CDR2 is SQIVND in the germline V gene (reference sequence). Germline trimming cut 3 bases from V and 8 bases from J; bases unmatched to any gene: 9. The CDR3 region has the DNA TGTGCCAGTAGTATTATCGGGAGGGCCATTGATGAGCAGTTCTTC. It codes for CASSIIGRAIDEQFF.

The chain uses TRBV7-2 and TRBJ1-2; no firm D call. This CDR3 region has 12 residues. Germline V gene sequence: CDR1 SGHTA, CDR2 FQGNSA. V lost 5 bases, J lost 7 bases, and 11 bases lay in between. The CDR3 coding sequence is TGTGCCAGCAGCATCCATACTGGTGGCTACACCTTC. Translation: CASSIHTGGYTF.

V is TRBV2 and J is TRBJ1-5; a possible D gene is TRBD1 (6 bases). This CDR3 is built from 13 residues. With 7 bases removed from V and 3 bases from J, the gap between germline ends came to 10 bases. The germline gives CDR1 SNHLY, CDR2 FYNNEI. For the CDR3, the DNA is TGTGCCAGCAAACGGGACAACAATCAGCCCCAGCATTTT. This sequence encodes CASKRDNNQPQHF.

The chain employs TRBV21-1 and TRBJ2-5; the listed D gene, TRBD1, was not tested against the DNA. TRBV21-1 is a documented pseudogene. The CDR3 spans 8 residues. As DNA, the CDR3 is TGTGCCAGCATTGGCTGTTACTTC. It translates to CASIGCYF.

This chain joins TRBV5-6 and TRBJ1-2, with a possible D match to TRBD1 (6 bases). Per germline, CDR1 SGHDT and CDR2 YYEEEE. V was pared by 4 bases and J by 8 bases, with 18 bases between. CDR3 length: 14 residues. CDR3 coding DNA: TGTGCCAGCAGCCAACAGGGTCCCCCGAGGGGCTACACCTTC. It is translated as CASSQQGPPRGYTF.

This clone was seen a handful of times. The CDR3 DNA reads as TGCAGCGCCCAAAGACAACTAGGCTACAATGAGCAGTTCTTC. Its protein is CSAQRQLGYNEQFF. This chain joins TRBV29-1 and TRBJ2-1; the D gene is possibly TRBD2 (5 bases). The CDR3 spans 14 residues. V was clipped by 7 bases and J by 3 bases, with 16 bases between them. Germline V gene lookup returns CDR1 SQVTM and CDR2 ANQGSEA.

CDR3: CASSERTGDTEQFF. CDR3 bases: TGTGCCAGCAGTGAAAGGACAGGGGATACTGAGCAGTTCTTC. The chain uses TRBV6-1 and TRBJ2-1; 9 positions agree with TRBD1. Germline loops: CDR1 MNHNS, CDR2 SASEGT. With 2 bases clipped from V and 9 bases from J, the junction kept 5 bases outside the gene matches. CDR3 length: 14 residues.

The CDR3 DNA reads as TGTGCCAGTAGTGATCCGGGACAGGGCTCTGGAAACACCATATATTTT. It specifies CASSDPGQGSGNTIYF. The chain employs TRBV19 and TRBJ1-3, with 9 bases identical to TRBD1. The CDR3 runs 16 residues. Germline CDR1 is LNHDA and CDR2 is SQIVND (reference sequence). The trim removed 5 bases at V and 0 bases at J, leaving 5 bases unmatched.

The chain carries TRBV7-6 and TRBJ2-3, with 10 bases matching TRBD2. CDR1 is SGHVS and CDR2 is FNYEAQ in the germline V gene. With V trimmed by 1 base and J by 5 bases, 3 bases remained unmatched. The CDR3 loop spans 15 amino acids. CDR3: CASSLVAGGGDTQYF. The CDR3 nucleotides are TGTGCCAGCAGCTTAGTAGCGGGGGGCGGAGATACGCAGTATTTT.

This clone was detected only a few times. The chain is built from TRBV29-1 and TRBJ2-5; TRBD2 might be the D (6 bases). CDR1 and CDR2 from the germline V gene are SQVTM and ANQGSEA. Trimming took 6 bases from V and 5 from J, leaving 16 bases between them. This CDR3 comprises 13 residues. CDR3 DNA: TGCAGCGTCCCCACGGCGGGGACGGAGACCCAGTACTTC. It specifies CSVPTAGTETQYF.

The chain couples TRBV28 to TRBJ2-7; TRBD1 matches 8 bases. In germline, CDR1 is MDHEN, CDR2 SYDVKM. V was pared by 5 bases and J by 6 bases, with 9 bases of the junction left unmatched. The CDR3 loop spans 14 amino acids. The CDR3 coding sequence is TGTGCCAGCAGTAGGACAGGGATCCTGCTCGAGCAGTACTTC. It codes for CASSRTGILLEQYF.

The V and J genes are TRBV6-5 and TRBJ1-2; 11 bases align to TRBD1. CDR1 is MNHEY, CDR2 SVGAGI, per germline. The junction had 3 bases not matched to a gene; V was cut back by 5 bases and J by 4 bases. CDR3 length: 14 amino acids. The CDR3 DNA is TGTGCCAGCAGTAAGGACAGGGGGCCCTATGGCTACACCTTC. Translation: CASSKDRGPYGYTF.

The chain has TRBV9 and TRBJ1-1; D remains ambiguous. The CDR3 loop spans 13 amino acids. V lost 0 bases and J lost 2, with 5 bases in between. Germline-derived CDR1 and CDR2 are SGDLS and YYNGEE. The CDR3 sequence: CASSVALNTEAFF. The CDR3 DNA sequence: TGTGCCAGCAGCGTAGCTCTAAACACTGAAGCTTTCTTT.

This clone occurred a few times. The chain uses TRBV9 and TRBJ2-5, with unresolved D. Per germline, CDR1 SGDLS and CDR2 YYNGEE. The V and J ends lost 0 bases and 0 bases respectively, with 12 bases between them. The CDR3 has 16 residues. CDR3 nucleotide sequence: TGTGCCAGCAGCGTAGGAGGCGGAAAGTACCAAGAGACCCAGTACTTC. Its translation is CASSVGGGKYQETQYF.

CDR3 DNA: TGTGCCAGCAGTCGCGACAGGCCCTACGAGCAGTACTTC. Translated, it gives CASSRDRPYEQYF. The rearrangement joins TRBV28 to TRBJ2-7; D possibly corresponds to TRBD1 (6 bases). Trimming pared 5 bases from V and 2 bases from J, leaving 10 bases between. This CDR3 is 13 amino acids long. CDR1 is MDHEN, CDR2 SYDVKM, per germline. Full variable domain (remainder filled in from reference TRBV28 and TRBJ2-7): DVKVTQSSRYLVKRTGEKVFLECVQDMDHENMFWYRQDPGLGLRLIYFSYDVKMKEKGDIPEGYSVSREKKERFSLILESASTNQTSMYLCASSRDRPYEQYFGPGTRLTVT.

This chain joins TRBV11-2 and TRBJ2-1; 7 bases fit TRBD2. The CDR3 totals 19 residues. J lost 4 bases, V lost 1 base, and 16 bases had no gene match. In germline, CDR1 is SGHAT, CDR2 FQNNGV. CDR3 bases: TGTGCCAGCAGCTTAGGGGTTCTGGAAGGCGGGAGAGGTTACAATGAGCAGTTCTTC. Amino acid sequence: CASSLGVLEGGRGYNEQFF.

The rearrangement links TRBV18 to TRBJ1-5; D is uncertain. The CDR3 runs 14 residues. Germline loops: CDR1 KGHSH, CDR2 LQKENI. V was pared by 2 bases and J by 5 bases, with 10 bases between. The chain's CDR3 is CASSPRRGDQPQHF. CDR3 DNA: TGTGCCAGCTCACCAAGACGGGGAGATCAGCCCCAGCATTTT. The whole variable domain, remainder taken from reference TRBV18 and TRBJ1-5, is NAGVMQNPRHLVRRRGQEARLRCSPMKGHSHVYWYRQLPEEGLKFMVYLQKENIIDESGMPKERFSAEFPKEGPSILRIQQVVRGDSAAYFCASSPRRGDQPQHFGDGTRLSIL.

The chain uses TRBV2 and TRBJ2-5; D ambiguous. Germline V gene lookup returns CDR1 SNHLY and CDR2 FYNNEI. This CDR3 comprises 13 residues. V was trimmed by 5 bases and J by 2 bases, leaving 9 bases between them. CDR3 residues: CASSPTEQETQYF. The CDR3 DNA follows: TGTGCCAGCAGTCCCACAGAGCAAGAGACCCAGTACTTC.

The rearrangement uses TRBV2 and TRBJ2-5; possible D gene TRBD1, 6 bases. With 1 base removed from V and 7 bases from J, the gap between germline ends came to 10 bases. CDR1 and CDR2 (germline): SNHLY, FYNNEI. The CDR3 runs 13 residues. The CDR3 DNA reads TGTGCCAGCAGTGAAGTTCTCAGGGGGACCCAGTACTTC. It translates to CASSEVLRGTQYF.

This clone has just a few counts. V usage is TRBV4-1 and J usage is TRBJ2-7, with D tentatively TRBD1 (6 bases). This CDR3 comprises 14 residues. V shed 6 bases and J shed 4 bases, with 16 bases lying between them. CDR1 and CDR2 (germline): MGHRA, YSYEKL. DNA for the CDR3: TGCGCCAGCAGGGAACCCGGGACAAATTACGAGCAGTACTTC. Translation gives CASREPGTNYEQYF.

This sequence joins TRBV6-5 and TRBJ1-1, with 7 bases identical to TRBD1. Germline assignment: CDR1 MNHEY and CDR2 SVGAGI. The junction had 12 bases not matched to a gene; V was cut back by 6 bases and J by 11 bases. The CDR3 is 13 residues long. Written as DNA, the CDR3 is TGTGCCAGCAGCCAGGGACAGCTAAAGGAGGCTTTCTTT. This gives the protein CASSQGQLKEAFF.

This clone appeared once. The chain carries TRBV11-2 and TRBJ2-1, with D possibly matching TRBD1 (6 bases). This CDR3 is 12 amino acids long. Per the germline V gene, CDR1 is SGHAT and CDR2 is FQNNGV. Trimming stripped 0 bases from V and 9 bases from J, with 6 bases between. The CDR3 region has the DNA TGTGCCAGCAGCTTAGAACAGGGTGAGCAGTTCTTC. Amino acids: CASSLEQGEQFF.

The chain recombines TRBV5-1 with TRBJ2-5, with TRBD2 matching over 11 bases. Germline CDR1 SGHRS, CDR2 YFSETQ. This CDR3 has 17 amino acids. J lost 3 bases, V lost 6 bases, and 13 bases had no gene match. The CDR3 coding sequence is TGCGCCAGCAACCGGCGAGGGACTAGCGGACGGAAAGAGACCCAGTACTTC. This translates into CASNRRGTSGRKETQYF.

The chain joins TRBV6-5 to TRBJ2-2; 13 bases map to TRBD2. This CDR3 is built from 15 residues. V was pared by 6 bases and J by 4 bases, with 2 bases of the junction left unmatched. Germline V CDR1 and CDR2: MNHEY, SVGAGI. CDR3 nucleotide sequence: TGTGCCAGCAGAGGACTAGCGGGGGTCACCGGGGAGCTGTTTTTT. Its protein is CASRGLAGVTGELFF.

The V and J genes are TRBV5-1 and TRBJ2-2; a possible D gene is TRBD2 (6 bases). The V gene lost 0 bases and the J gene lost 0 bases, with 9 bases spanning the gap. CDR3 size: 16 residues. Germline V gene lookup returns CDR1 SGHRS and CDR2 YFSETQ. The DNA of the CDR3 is TGCGCCAGCAGCTTGGGCAGGACTACGAACACCGGGGAGCTGTTTTTT. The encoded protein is CASSLGRTTNTGELFF. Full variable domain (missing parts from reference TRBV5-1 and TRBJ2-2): KAGVTQTPRYLIKTRGQQVTLSCSPISGHRSVSWYQQTPGQGLQFLFEYFSETQRNKGNFPGRFSGRQFSNSRSEMNVSTLELGDSALYLCASSLGRTTNTGELFFGEGSRLTVL.

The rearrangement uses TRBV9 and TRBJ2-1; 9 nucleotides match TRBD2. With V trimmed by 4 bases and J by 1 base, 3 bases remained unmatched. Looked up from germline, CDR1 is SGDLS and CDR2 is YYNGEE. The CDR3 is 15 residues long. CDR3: CASSLSGSSYNEQFF. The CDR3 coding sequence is TGTGCCAGCAGCCTTAGCGGGAGTTCCTACAATGAGCAGTTCTTC.

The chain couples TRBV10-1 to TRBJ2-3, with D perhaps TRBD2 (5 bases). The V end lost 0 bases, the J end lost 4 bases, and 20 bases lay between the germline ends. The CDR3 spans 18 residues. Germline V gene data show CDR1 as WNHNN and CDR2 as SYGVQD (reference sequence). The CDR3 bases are TGCGCCAGCAGTGAGTCCTTGACTGGCTCCGCGCGGGCAGATACGCAGTATTTT. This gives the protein CASSESLTGSARADTQYF.

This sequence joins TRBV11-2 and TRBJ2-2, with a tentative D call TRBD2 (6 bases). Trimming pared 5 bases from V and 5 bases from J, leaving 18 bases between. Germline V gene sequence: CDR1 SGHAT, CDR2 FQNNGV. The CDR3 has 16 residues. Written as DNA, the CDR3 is TGTGCCAGCAGCGGAGGGCGTCGGGTCACGACCGGGGAGCTGTTTTTT. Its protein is CASSGGRRVTTGELFF.

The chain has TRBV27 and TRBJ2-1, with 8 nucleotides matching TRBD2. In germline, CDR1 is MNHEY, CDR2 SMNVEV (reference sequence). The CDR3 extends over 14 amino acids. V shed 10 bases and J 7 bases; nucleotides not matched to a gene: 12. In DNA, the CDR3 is TGTGCCACCAACCGGGGGGGTATGGTTAATGAGCAGTTCTTC. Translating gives CATNRGGMVNEQFF.

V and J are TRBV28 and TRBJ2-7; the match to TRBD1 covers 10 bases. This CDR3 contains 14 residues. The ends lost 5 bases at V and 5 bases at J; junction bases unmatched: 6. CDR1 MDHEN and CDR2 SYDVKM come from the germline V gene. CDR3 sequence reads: CASSAPGQGNEQYF. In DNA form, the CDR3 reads TGTGCCAGCAGTGCCCCGGGACAGGGGAACGAGCAGTACTTC.